The 16 T cell receptor beta chains below all came from one sample that was sequenced in a study of blood T cell repertoires in COVID-19. Some clones are missing from TCRdb's copy, which holds only in-frame ones; the method was immunoSEQ multiplex PCR. The sample carries 85,000 to 100,000 clones, under 90% recorded once. The sequenced material came from peripheral blood. The receptor source for this set is a human donor in a cohort sampled during active COVID-19.

The chain joins TRBV5-6 to TRBJ2-2; TRBD1 is a possible D gene (5 bases). The length of the CDR3 is 15 residues. Germline CDR1 SGHDT, CDR2 YYEEEE. V lost 0 bases and J 5 bases, leaving 11 bases between the germline ends. CDR3 bases: TGTGCCAGCAGCTTGGGGCAGGGTGGTACCGGGGAGCTGTTTTTT. Amino acids: CASSLGQGGTGELFF.

This clone occurred a few times. The chain links TRBV5-3 to TRBJ2-7; D unresolved. TRBV5-3 is an ORF; its function is uncertain. The CDR3 is 11 amino acids. Trimming removed 5 bases at V and 5 bases at J, with 8 bases between. CDR3 loop: CARRQPHEQYF. In DNA, the CDR3 is TGTGCCAGAAGACAGCCCCACGAGCAGTACTTC.

The chain has TRBV11-2 and TRBJ2-7; 9 bases line up with TRBD1. Germline V gives CDR1 SGHAT, CDR2 FQNNGV. The CDR3 loop spans 15 amino acids. Trimming cost V 2 bases and J 2 bases; bases outside gene matches: 4. CDR3 DNA: TGTGCCAGCAGCTTACCTGGGACAGGGCCCTACGAGCAGTACTTC. This sequence encodes CASSLPGTGPYEQYF.

The chain links TRBV6-5 to TRBJ1-5; TRBD1 might be the D (5 bases). CDR1 is MNHEY, CDR2 SVGAGI, per germline. Trimming removed 5 bases at V and 3 bases at J, with 8 bases between. The CDR3 has 13 amino acids. The CDR3 DNA reads TGTGCCAGCAGTACAGGTTTCAATCAGCCCCAGCATTTT. Translating it yields CASSTGFNQPQHF.

This sequence joins TRBV5-6 and TRBJ2-2; 10 nucleotides agree with TRBD1. After removal of 7 bases from V and 0 bases from J, the junction contained 6 bases not matched to a gene. CDR3 length: 16 amino acids. Germline V lookup: CDR1 SGHDT, CDR2 YYEEEE. CDR3 protein: CASRTGGGPNTGELFF. CDR3 in DNA: TGTGCCAGCCGGACAGGGGGAGGACCGAACACCGGGGAGCTGTTTTTT.

V usage is TRBV7-9 and J usage is TRBJ2-7, with D tentatively TRBD2 (7 bases). This CDR3 region has 15 residues. Per germline, CDR1 SEHNR and CDR2 FQNEAQ (reference sequence). V lost 5 bases to trimming and J lost 2 bases, with 16 bases between them. The CDR3, as DNA: TGTGCCAGCAGCCCGGGGGCGGGAGCCGCCTACGAGCAGTACTTC. It encodes CASSPGAGAAYEQYF.

The chain employs TRBV12-3 or TRBV12-4 and TRBJ1-2; D gene uncertain. The CDR3 contains 12 residues. Trimming removed 5 bases from V and 8 bases from J, with 12 bases in between. CDR3 DNA: TGTGCCAGCAGTCCAGCGTCGGGGGGCTACACCTTC. Protein product: CASSPASGGYTF.

The chain employs TRBV5-4 and TRBJ1-5; 8 bases line up with TRBD1. CDR3 length: 16 residues. Germline V gives CDR1 SGHNT, CDR2 YYREEE (reference sequence). Trimming took 0 bases from V and 5 from J; bases not matched to a gene: 7. This CDR3 is CASSLVLTGADQPQHF. The DNA for the CDR3 is TGTGCCAGCAGCTTGGTGTTGACAGGGGCGGATCAGCCCCAGCATTTT.

V is TRBV5-1 and J is TRBJ2-7; 9 bases align to TRBD2. This CDR3 region has 18 residues. CDR1 and CDR2 (germline): SGHRS, YFSETQ. V was clipped by 0 bases and J by 2 bases; unmatched bases: 12. Written as DNA, the CDR3 is TGCGCCAGCAGCTTGGCCGAGGTAGCGGGAGTCCCACCCTACGAGCAGTACTTC. Translating gives CASSLAEVAGVPPYEQYF.

This clone has a single count. The rearrangement uses TRBV7-2 and TRBJ2-3; the match to TRBD2 covers 15 bases. CDR1 and CDR2 (germline): SGHTA, FQGNSA. The trim removed 4 bases at V and 4 bases at J, leaving 3 bases unmatched. There are 16 residues in the CDR3. The CDR3 is CASSWTSGGVADTQYF. The DNA for the CDR3 is TGTGCCAGCAGCTGGACTAGCGGGGGGGTAGCAGATACGCAGTATTTT.

The CDR3 is CASSQVGYGYTF. CDR3 nucleotide sequence: TGTGCCAGCAGTCAGGTGGGCTATGGCTACACCTTC. The chain links TRBV28 to TRBJ1-2, with no clear D. V lost 5 bases and J 4 bases, leaving 8 bases between the germline ends. CDR3 length: 12 residues. The germline V gene has CDR1 MDHEN and CDR2 SYDVKM.

The chain joins TRBV28 to TRBJ2-7; 7 nucleotides line up with TRBD2. The V segment lost 5 bases and the J segment 1 base; nucleotides outside the gene matches: 14. CDR3 length equals 17 residues. CDR1 is MDHEN and CDR2 is SYDVKM in the germline V gene. The CDR3 DNA reads TGTGCCAGCAGTCTCGTGAGAGGGAGGGTCGATTCCTACGAGCAGTACTTC. This codes for CASSLVRGRVDSYEQYF.

This chain joins TRBV10-3 and TRBJ2-7; 8 nucleotides align to TRBD1. The V gene's germline CDR1 is ENHRY and CDR2 SYGVKD. The CDR3 is 14 residues long. Losses at the gene ends were 0 bases for V and 6 bases for J; bases not matched to a gene: 4. CDR3 DNA: TGTGCCATCAGTGAGTCGTTCGGGACAGGCGAGCAGTACTTC. This sequence encodes CAISESFGTGEQYF.

The chain links TRBV5-8 to TRBJ1-2; maybe TRBD1 (5 bases). The CDR3 consists of 14 residues. Looked up from germline, CDR1 is SGHTS and CDR2 is YDEGEE. V lost 0 bases, J lost 4 bases, and 10 bases lay in between. Here the CDR3 DNA reads TGTGCCAGCAGCTTGGGGGGGGTTGGCTATGGCTACACCTTC. Translating gives CASSLGGVGYGYTF.

V and J are TRBV2 and TRBJ2-3; 7 bases line up with TRBD1. Germline trimming cut 5 bases from V and 6 bases from J; bases unmatched to any gene: 20. Germline lookup yields CDR1 SNHLY and CDR2 FYNNEI. CDR3 length equals 18 residues. The CDR3 region has the DNA TGTGCCAGCAGTTTTATTACAGGGGCCGGCCCCCCTAAGGATACGCAGTATTTT. Its protein is CASSFITGAGPPKDTQYF. Full variable domain (missing parts from reference TRBV2 and TRBJ2-3): EPEVTQTPSHQVTQMGQEVILRCVPISNHLYFYWYRQILGQKVEFLVSFYNNEISEKSEIFDDQFSVERPDGSNFTLKIRSTKLEDSAMYFCASSFITGAGPPKDTQYFGPGTRLTVL.

The chain has TRBV7-9 and TRBJ2-5; 9 positions match TRBD2. Germline V gene data show CDR1 as SEHNR and CDR2 as FQNEAQ (reference sequence). The V and J ends lost 7 bases and 2 bases, in that order; junction bases with no gene match: 8. The CDR3 loop spans 15 amino acids. In nucleotides, the CDR3 is TGTGCCAGCACCTTGTGGACTAGCGAACAAGAGACCCAGTACTTC. This encodes CASTLWTSEQETQYF.